The 21 T cell receptor beta chains given below trace back to one sample, sequenced in a study of cytomegalovirus exposure and HLA in healthy donors. PCR was performed using 60 Vbeta and 13 Jbeta primers. Data came from immunoSEQ multiplex PCR; TCRdb stores just in-frame clones and leaves some out. This table holds 150,000 to 200,000 clones, roughly 80% found once. The sequenced sample was PBMCs. These receptors came from a man aged 30 to 45 in good health and CMV-seropositive.

This clone occurred a few times. In DNA, the CDR3 is TGTGCCAGCAGCCCTACAGGGAACTATGGCTACACCTTC. This translates into CASSPTGNYGYTF. V usage is TRBV7-3 and J usage is TRBJ1-2; a possible D gene is TRBD1 (6 bases). Between the trimmed V and J ends, which lost 5 bases and 2 bases, there was a span of 9 bases. Germline lookup yields CDR1 SGHTA and CDR2 FQGTGA. The CDR3 is 13 amino acids.

This chain links TRBV9 with TRBJ2-3; D not certain. Germline CDR1 and CDR2: SGDLS and YYNGEE. CDR3 length: 14 residues. V was trimmed by 0 bases and J by 4 bases, leaving 9 bases between them. DNA of the CDR3: TGTGCCAGCAGCGTAGCCAGTTCGCCAGATACGCAGTATTTT. As protein: CASSVASSPDTQYF.

This chain uses TRBV2 with TRBJ2-1; maybe TRBD2 (6 bases). The CDR3 consists of 12 residues. V shed 2 bases and J shed 14 bases, with 13 bases lying between them. Germline-derived CDR1 and CDR2 are SNHLY and FYNNEI. CDR3 in amino acids: CASSEQGPGEFF. Written as DNA, the CDR3 is TGTGCCAGCAGTGAACAGGGACCGGGAGAGTTCTTC. The variable domain in full, with the rest retrieved from reference TRBV2 and TRBJ2-1, is EPEVTQTPSHQVTQMGQEVILRCVPISNHLYFYWYRQILGQKVEFLVSFYNNEISEKSEIFDDQFSVERPDGSNFTLKIRSTKLEDSAMYFCASSEQGPGEFFGPGTRLTVL.

This clone was seen more than once but under ten times. V usage is TRBV27 and J usage is TRBJ1-2; TRBD1 aligns across 8 bases. V was clipped by 3 bases and J by 4 bases; unmatched bases: 7. The CDR3 consists of 15 residues. Germline V gives CDR1 MNHEY, CDR2 SMNVEV (reference sequence). The CDR3: CASSLYNRGAYGYTF. Here the CDR3 DNA reads TGTGCCAGCAGTTTGTATAACAGGGGGGCCTATGGCTACACCTTC.

The chain couples TRBV10-1 to TRBJ2-7; tentatively, D is TRBD1 (5 bases). With 1 base removed from V and 1 base from J, the gap between germline ends came to 11 bases. This CDR3 contains 15 residues. Per germline, CDR1 WNHNN and CDR2 SYGVQD (reference sequence). CDR3 protein: CASSELSGISYEQYF. The CDR3 DNA reads as TGCGCCAGCAGTGAGTTATCAGGGATATCCTACGAGCAGTACTTC.

The chain carries TRBV18 and TRBJ1-1, with D unresolved. CDR1 and CDR2 (germline): KGHSH, LQKENI. V was pared by 6 bases and J by 1 base, with 12 bases between. This CDR3 comprises 14 residues. DNA for the CDR3: TGTGCCAGCTCCCGGGAACAAACGAACACTGAAGCTTTCTTT. Translated: CASSREQTNTEAFF.

The chain joins TRBV7-6 to TRBJ2-3; 10 bases agree with TRBD2. V was pared by 2 bases and J by 6 bases, with 5 bases of the junction left unmatched. CDR3 size: 15 residues. CDR1 SGHVS and CDR2 FNYEAQ come from the germline V gene. The CDR3 DNA is TGTGCCAGCAGCTTACTAGCGGGGGCCCAGGATACGCAGTATTTT. It yields the protein CASSLLAGAQDTQYF. The variable domain in full, completed from reference TRBV7-6 and TRBJ2-3, reads GAGVSQSPRYKVTKRGQDVALRCDPISGHVSLYWYRQALGQGPEFLTYFNYEAQQDKSGLPNDRFSAERPEGSISTLTIQRTEQRDSAMYRCASSLLAGAQDTQYFGPGTRLTVL.

V gene TRBV7-2 combines with J gene TRBJ2-3; TRBD2 aligns across 13 bases. V trimming: 6 bases; J trimming: 0 bases; junction bases outside the gene matches: 3. The CDR3 spans 16 residues. The germline CDR1 and CDR2 sequences are SGHTA and FQGNSA. CDR3 in amino acids: CASRPLAGGSTDTQYF. DNA for the CDR3: TGTGCCAGCAGACCACTAGCGGGGGGGAGCACAGATACGCAGTATTTT.

The rearrangement links TRBV5-8 to TRBJ1-2; 7 bases are shared with TRBD1. Trimming at V came to 0 bases and at J to 4 bases, leaving 9 bases not matched to a gene. CDR1 and CDR2 (germline): SGHTS, YDEGEE. CDR3 length: 16 amino acids. The CDR3 region is CASSLGARGNIYGYTF. The DNA of the CDR3 is TGTGCCAGCAGCTTGGGGGCCAGGGGGAATATCTATGGCTACACCTTC.

CDR3 bases: TGTGCCATCAGTGAGTCAGGCGGAAACACTGAAGCTTTCTTT. This encodes CAISESGGNTEAFF. The chain combines TRBV10-3 with TRBJ1-1; no clear D gene. Germline assignment: CDR1 ENHRY and CDR2 SYGVKD. V was trimmed by 0 bases and J by 2 bases, leaving 7 bases between them. This CDR3 has 14 residues.

V usage is TRBV7-9 and J usage is TRBJ1-2; 8 bases map to TRBD1. CDR3 length equals 17 residues. V lost 5 bases to trimming and J lost 4 bases; unmatched junction nucleotides: 15. CDR1 SEHNR and CDR2 FQNEAQ come from the germline V gene (reference sequence). This CDR3 is CASSPSTTGAAFYGYTF. CDR3 DNA sequence: TGTGCCAGCAGCCCGAGTACGACAGGGGCCGCTTTCTATGGCTACACCTTC.

The DNA of the CDR3 is TGCGCCAGCAGCTTGGGGGCCAGACGGAACAAAAACATTCAGTACTTC. Protein product: CASSLGARRNKNIQYF. This chain links TRBV5-1 with TRBJ2-4; D is unresolved. The length of the CDR3 is 16 residues. V dropped 0 bases and J dropped 3 bases, with 13 bases sitting between them. The germline gives CDR1 SGHRS, CDR2 YFSETQ.

The rearrangement joins TRBV5-1 to TRBJ1-2; maybe TRBD1 (5 bases). The CDR3 is made up of 14 amino acids. V was pared by 0 bases and J by 5 bases, with 11 bases between. CDR1 and CDR2 (germline): SGHRS, YFSETQ. CDR3 region: CASSLESGDYGYTF. CDR3 sequence (DNA): TGCGCCAGCAGCTTGGAATCGGGGGATTATGGCTACACCTTC.

The chain carries TRBV5-8 and TRBJ2-1; TRBD2 aligns across 7 bases. The CDR3 length is 16 residues. The germline V gene has CDR1 SGHTS and CDR2 YDEGEE. Trimming removed 4 bases from V and 1 base from J; junction bases left unmatched: 8. The CDR3 coding sequence is TGTGCCAGCAGCCATACGAGAGCGGGGTCCTACAATGAGCAGTTCTTC. Translated: CASSHTRAGSYNEQFF.

This clone has only a few counts. This chain joins TRBV6-5 and TRBJ1-1; 7 positions agree with TRBD1. This CDR3 has 15 residues. V dropped 2 bases and J dropped 0; count of bases not matched to a gene: 3. The germline gives CDR1 MNHEY, CDR2 SVGAGI. Written as DNA, the CDR3 is TGTGCCAGCAGTTACGTGGGACAGATGAACACTGAAGCTTTCTTT. This sequence encodes CASSYVGQMNTEAFF.

The chain uses TRBV19 and TRBJ1-3; D is undetermined. Germline-derived CDR1 and CDR2 are LNHDA and SQIVND (reference sequence). V was cut by 2 bases and J by 0 bases, with 11 bases left in between. The CDR3 length is 16 residues. The CDR3 DNA sequence: TGTGCCAGTAGTATATCGGTATCGAGCTCTGGAAACACCATATATTTT. Its protein product is CASSISVSSSGNTIYF.

This clone was recorded once. The chain combines TRBV20-1 with TRBJ2-5; no definite D call. CDR3 size: 10 residues. The V gene lost 3 bases and the J gene lost 5 bases, with 4 bases spanning the gap. The germline V gene has CDR1 DFQATT and CDR2 SNEGSKA (reference sequence). In nucleotides, the CDR3 is TGCAGTGCTAGGGGCGAGACCCAGTACTTC. Its translation is CSARGETQYF.

The chain has TRBV7-2 and TRBJ2-3; tentative D call: TRBD2 (6 bases). Deletions cut 1 base from V and 6 bases from J, with 14 bases between. Germline V gene sequence: CDR1 SGHTA, CDR2 FQGNSA. CDR3 size: 15 residues. The CDR3 spells CASSLDRGGQDTQYF. CDR3 sequence (DNA): TGTGCCAGCAGCTTAGATCGGGGAGGCCAGGATACGCAGTATTTT.

The table lists this clone with a count of one. The chain has TRBV20-1 and TRBJ1-1, with D hard to call. V lost 6 bases to trimming and J lost 0 bases, with 5 bases between them. Germline CDR1 and CDR2: DFQATT and SNEGSKA (reference sequence). There are 11 residues in the CDR3. Here the CDR3 reads CSAVLNTEAFF. In DNA form, the CDR3 reads TGCAGTGCCGTCCTGAACACTGAAGCTTTCTTT.

The rearrangement joins TRBV7-9 to TRBJ1-1; TRBD1 agrees at 8 bases. Trimming took 4 bases from V and 4 from J; bases not matched to a gene: 11. The germline CDR1 and CDR2 sequences are SEHNR and FQNEAQ (reference sequence). This CDR3 comprises 16 residues. CDR3 sequence: CASSYQTGTGLTEAFF. For the CDR3, the DNA is TGTGCCAGCAGCTACCAGACCGGGACAGGCCTCACTGAAGCTTTCTTT.

V and J are TRBV25-1 and TRBJ2-7, with 11 bases fitting TRBD1. This CDR3 contains 15 residues. The germline V gene encodes CDR1 MGHDK and CDR2 SYGVNS. Unmatched junction bases numbered 7, after V lost 5 bases and J lost 4 bases. The CDR3 is CASSKSGTGGYEQYF. CDR3 DNA: TGTGCCAGCAGTAAATCCGGGACAGGGGGATACGAGCAGTACTTC.